This T cell receptor beta chain was profiled in a study of shared clonotypes between healthy human individuals. Every immunoSEQ plate was one replicate of a subset's evenly spread DNA. In the original processing: ImmunoSEQ output held junction-only sequences without quality scores, so filtering differed. Using immunoSEQ multiplex PCR, the repertoire was profiled, and TCRdb retains in-frame clones only, with some absent. Clone size and the V and J calls come from that table; the DNA yielded D and trimming. Of some 580,000 clones listed, 97% are singletons. This receptor was obtained from a woman in her 30s in good health. Sequenced input: naive CD4+ T cells sorted from blood. The subset here: CD45RA+ positively selected.

The CDR3 is CASSVLQGQRGHEQFF. CDR3 in DNA: TGTGCCAGCAGTGTACTACAGGGACAACGGGGTCATGAGCAGTTCTTC. The chain uses TRBV6-1 and TRBJ2-1, with D possibly matching TRBD1 (6 bases). The V and J ends lost 4 bases and 8 bases respectively, with 21 bases between them. Germline V gene lookup returns CDR1 MNHNS and CDR2 SASEGT. The CDR3 sequence is 16 residues long.